This T cell receptor (beta chain) emerged from a study of shared clonotypes between healthy human individuals. General observations from the study: What limited the represented genetic and exposure-history diversity was the small number of donors.

As for this clone: Its antigen is still unknown.

Every subset had its genomic DNA shared out evenly among several immunoSEQ plates. In the authors' workflow: From ImmunoSEQ came sequences covering only the junction and carrying no quality scores, so filtering differed. The method was immunoSEQ multiplex PCR; TCRdb's version includes in-frame clones alone and lacks a portion of them. The V and J calls and the clone size are those of that table, but D and trimming were determined from the DNA. Of about 1.1 million clones in the sample, about four fifths were seen once. The V and J ends lost 7 bases and 4 bases respectively, with 14 bases between them. CDR1 SGHTS and CDR2 YDEGEE come from the germline V gene. The CDR3 totals 13 residues.

Sequenced input: memory CD4+ T cells from PBMCs. Subset defined: CD45RA-negative fraction. The rearrangement joins TRBV5-8 to TRBJ1-1; D remains unclear. The source of this sequence is a man between 18 and 29 years old in good health. Some clones in this sample may be carry-over from other donors' samples. In DNA form, the CDR3 reads TGTGCCAGCCCGTGGGTCATGGGCACTGAAGCTTTCTTT. This encodes CASPWVMGTEAFF.